The T cell receptor (beta chain) under discussion was sequenced for a study of PD-1 blockade in classical Hodgkin lymphoma. Study-level findings and limits: CD4+ but not CD8+ TCR diversity rose significantly by C4D1.

In regard to this clone: The antigen remains undetermined.

Generated by immunoSEQ multiplex PCR, the TCRdb table keeps only in-frame clones and is missing some. The repertoire consists of tens of thousands of clones, with about 91% occurring once and the leading ten covering around an eighth. No patient escaped relapse after autologous stem cell transplantation, and brentuximab vedotin exposure varied. The trim removed 8 bases at V and 5 bases at J, leaving 7 bases unmatched. Germline V gene lookup returns CDR1 WNHNN and CDR2 SYGVQD (reference sequence). This CDR3 comprises 13 residues. Here the sequenced sample was peripheral blood mononuclear cells (PBMCs), taken at baseline. The sequence was obtained from a human donor with classical Hodgkin lymphoma. The genes are TRBV10-1 and TRBJ1-1, with TRBD1 matching 8 bases. CDR3 in amino acids: CASRAGGETEAFF. The CDR3 DNA reads TGCGCCAGCCGGGCAGGGGGCGAAACTGAAGCTTTCTTT.